This is a list of T cell receptor beta chains from one sample in a study of blood T cell repertoires in COVID-19. Here immunoSEQ multiplex PCR was the method, and the copy in TCRdb shows in-frame clones only, minus some. The table lists about 170,000 clones, about 86% of them singletons. The sample comprised peripheral blood. The receptor set was obtained from a man aged 70 or older with active or convalescent COVID-19. Each CDR3 is given with its conserved first and last residue. Fields, in order: V gene, J gene, clone size, D gene, CDR3 DNA, CDR3 protein. D genes are given only for firm matches. Clone size is stated in some rows and not others, as once, few, many or a class when expanded.

V gene: TRBV11-2; J gene: TRBJ2-2; clone size: -; D gene: -; CDR3 DNA: TGTGCCAGCAGCCGAGGGGGAACTAGCGAGAACACCGGGGAGCTGTTTTTT; CDR3 protein: CASSRGGTSENTGELFF
V gene: TRBV7-2; J gene: TRBJ2-2; clone size: -; D gene: -; CDR3 DNA: TGTGCCAGCAGCTTTTTGTTGGGAGAGACCGGGGAGCTGTTTTTT; CDR3 protein: CASSFLLGETGELFF
V gene: TRBV28; J gene: TRBJ1-5; clone size: -; D gene: -; CDR3 DNA: TGTGCCAGCAGTGAAATGGCCAGATATCAGCCCCAGCATTTT; CDR3 protein: CASSEMARYQPQHF
V gene: TRBV6-2/TRBV6-3; J gene: TRBJ1-2; clone size: once; D gene: -; CDR3 DNA: TGTGCCAGCAGTGGGACTTACTATGGCTACACCTTC; CDR3 protein: CASSGTYYGYTF
V gene: TRBV20-1; J gene: TRBJ1-3; clone size: -; D gene: -; CDR3 DNA: TGCAGTGCTAGTAAGGGGGGGACTGGAAACACCATATATTTT; CDR3 protein: CSASKGGTGNTIYF
V gene: TRBV2; J gene: TRBJ1-5; clone size: few; D gene: -; CDR3 DNA: TGTGCCAGCAGGCCCGGTCAGCCCCAGCATTTT; CDR3 protein: CASRPGQPQHF
V gene: TRBV27; J gene: TRBJ1-2; clone size: -; D gene: -; CDR3 DNA: TGTGCCAGCAGTTTAGTGAAGGGGGGGAGCTATGGCTACACCTTC; CDR3 protein: CASSLVKGGSYGYTF
V gene: TRBV5-1; J gene: TRBJ2-3; clone size: -; D gene: TRBD2; CDR3 DNA: TGCGCCAGCAGCTTGCGACTAGCGGGAGTTGATACGCAGTATTTT; CDR3 protein: CASSLRLAGVDTQYF
V gene: TRBV6-4; J gene: TRBJ1-5; clone size: -; D gene: -; CDR3 DNA: TGTGCCAGCAGTGACTCGCCAGGGTCTGGTCAGCCCCAGCATTTT; CDR3 protein: CASSDSPGSGQPQHF
V gene: TRBV3-1/TRBV3-2; J gene: TRBJ2-7; clone size: -; D gene: -; CDR3 DNA: TGTGCCAGCAGCCAATCCCCCGGTCCCTACGAGCAGTACTTC; CDR3 protein: CASSQSPGPYEQYF
V gene: TRBV19; J gene: TRBJ1-5; clone size: once; D gene: TRBD1; CDR3 DNA: TGTGCCAGTAGTAGACCCGGGACAGGCAATCAGCCCCAGCATTTT; CDR3 protein: CASSRPGTGNQPQHF
V gene: TRBV7-6; J gene: TRBJ2-1; clone size: -; D gene: TRBD1; CDR3 DNA: TGTGCCAGCAGCCTGGGACAGGGTCCCTACAATGAGCAGTTCTTC; CDR3 protein: CASSLGQGPYNEQFF
V gene: TRBV29-1; J gene: TRBJ1-2; clone size: -; D gene: TRBD1; CDR3 DNA: TGCAGCGTTGAAGGGGAACCGGGACAGCACTATGGCTACACCTTC; CDR3 protein: CSVEGEPGQHYGYTF
V gene: TRBV27; J gene: TRBJ1-1; clone size: -; D gene: -; CDR3 DNA: TGTGCCAGCAAAGGGGGATCAGGGAACACTGAAGCTTTCTTT; CDR3 protein: CASKGGSGNTEAFF
V gene: TRBV7-8; J gene: TRBJ1-3; clone size: -; D gene: -; CDR3 DNA: TGTGCCAGCAGCTTAGGACAGGCTGGAAACACCATATATTTT; CDR3 protein: CASSLGQAGNTIYF
V gene: TRBV29-1; J gene: TRBJ1-2; clone size: -; D gene: -; CDR3 DNA: TGCAGCGTTCAGGAAAACTATGGCTACACCTTC; CDR3 protein: CSVQENYGYTF
V gene: TRBV18; J gene: TRBJ2-2; clone size: -; D gene: TRBD2; CDR3 DNA: TGTGCCAGCTCACCGCCGGGACTAGCGGGGCCGAACACCGGGGAGCTGTTTTTT; CDR3 protein: CASSPPGLAGPNTGELFF
V gene: TRBV2; J gene: TRBJ1-1; clone size: few; D gene: TRBD1; CDR3 DNA: TGTGCCAGCAGTAAGGGGGCAGCGGACACTGAAGCTTTCTTT; CDR3 protein: CASSKGAADTEAFF
V gene: TRBV7-8; J gene: TRBJ2-3; clone size: few; D gene: TRBD2; CDR3 DNA: TGTGCCAGCAGCAGAGGGGGGGCTAGCGGGTTCGCTAGCACAGATACGCAGTATTTT; CDR3 protein: CASSRGGASGFASTDTQYF
V gene: TRBV27; J gene: TRBJ2-5; clone size: -; D gene: TRBD2; CDR3 DNA: TGTGCCAGCCTTGGGAGACTAGCGGGAGGCAGCAAAGAGACCCAGTACTTC; CDR3 protein: CASLGRLAGGSKETQYF
V gene: TRBV19; J gene: TRBJ2-3; clone size: -; D gene: -; CDR3 DNA: TGTGCCAGTAGTATTCCGGCGGTAGCGGATACGCAGTATTTT; CDR3 protein: CASSIPAVADTQYF
V gene: TRBV29-1; J gene: TRBJ2-2; clone size: once; D gene: -; CDR3 DNA: TGCAGCGTAAGGGGGTACCGCGGGGAGCTGTTTTTT; CDR3 protein: CSVRGYRGELFF
V gene: TRBV9; J gene: TRBJ2-2; clone size: -; D gene: -; CDR3 DNA: TGTGCCAGCAGCGCTCGGGTCTACACCGGGGAGCTGTTTTTT; CDR3 protein: CASSARVYTGELFF
V gene: TRBV15; J gene: TRBJ1-2; clone size: once; D gene: -; CDR3 DNA: TGTGCCACCAGCAAATCAGGGGAGGGTAGGAATGGCTACACCTTC; CDR3 protein: CATSKSGEGRNGYTF